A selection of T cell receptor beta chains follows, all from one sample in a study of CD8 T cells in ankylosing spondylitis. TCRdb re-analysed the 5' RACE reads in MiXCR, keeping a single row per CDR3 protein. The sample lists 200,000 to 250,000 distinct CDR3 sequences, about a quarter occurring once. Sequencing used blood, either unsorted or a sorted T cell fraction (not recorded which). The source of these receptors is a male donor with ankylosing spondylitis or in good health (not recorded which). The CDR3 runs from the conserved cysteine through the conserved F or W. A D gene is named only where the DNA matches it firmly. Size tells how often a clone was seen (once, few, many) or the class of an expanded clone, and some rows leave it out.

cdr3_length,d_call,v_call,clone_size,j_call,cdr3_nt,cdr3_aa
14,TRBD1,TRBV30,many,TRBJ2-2,TGTGCCTGGAGTTTCGGGACAGGCACCGGGGAGCTGTTTTTT,CAWSFGTGTGELFF
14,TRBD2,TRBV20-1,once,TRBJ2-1,TGCAGTGTCTCCGGGGGGGGGCGAGGCAATGAGCAGTTCTTC,CSVSGGGRGNEQFF
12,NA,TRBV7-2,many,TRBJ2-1,TGTGCCAGCAGCTTAGGTCGGTTCGAGCAGTTCTTC,CASSLGRFEQFF
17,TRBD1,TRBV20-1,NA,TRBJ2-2,TGCAGTGCTAGAGATTCGAGGGGGCGTGCGAACACCGGGGAGCTGTTTTTT,CSARDSRGRANTGELFF
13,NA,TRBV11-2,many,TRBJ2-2,TGTGCCAGCAGCTTTCTTGGGACCGGGGAGCTGTTTTTT,CASSFLGTGELFF
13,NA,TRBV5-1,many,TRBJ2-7,TGCGCCAGCAGCAAGGAAAGGGGCTACGAGCAGTACTTC,CASSKERGYEQYF
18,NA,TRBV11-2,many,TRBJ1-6,TGTGCCAGCAGCAGGGCCCCTAAGTCGGGCTCCTATAATTCACCCCTCCACTTT,CASSRAPKSGSYNSPLHF
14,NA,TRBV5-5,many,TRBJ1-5,TGTGCCAGCAGCTTGGGGCCTAGCACTCAGCCCCAGCATTTT,CASSLGPSTQPQHF
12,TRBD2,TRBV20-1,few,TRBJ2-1,TGCAGTGCTTCCGCGGGAGACCTTGGGCAGTTCTTC,CSASAGDLGQFF
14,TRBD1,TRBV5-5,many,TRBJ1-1,TGTGCCAGCAGCTGGGGACAGGGCGGAACTGAAGCTTTCTTT,CASSWGQGGTEAFF
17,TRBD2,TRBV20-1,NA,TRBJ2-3,TGCAGTGCTAGAGGCCTTGGGAGCGGGAGAATCACAGATACGCAGTATTTT,CSARGLGSGRITDTQYF
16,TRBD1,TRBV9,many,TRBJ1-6,TGTGCCAGCAGCGTAGAAGGGACAGAAATGGGATCACCCCTCCACTTT,CASSVEGTEMGSPLHF
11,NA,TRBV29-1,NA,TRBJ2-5,TGCAGCGTTGATGGCGGGGTGGCCCAGTACTTC,CSVDGGVAQYF
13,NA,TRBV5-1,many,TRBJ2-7,TGCGCCAGCAGCTTGGAGGGTTCCAACGAGCAGTACTTC,CASSLEGSNEQYF
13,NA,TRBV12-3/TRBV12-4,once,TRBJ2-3,TGTGCCAGCAGCCCCGCAGGAGGTGATACGCAGTATTTT,CASSPAGGDTQYF
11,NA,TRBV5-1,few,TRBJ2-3,TGCGCCAGCAGCGGGGAATATACGCAGTATTTT,CASSGEYTQYF
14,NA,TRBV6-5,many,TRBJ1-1,TGTGCCAGCAGTTACTCGAAAGGCAGCTCGGGAGCTTTCTTT,CASSYSKGSSGAFF
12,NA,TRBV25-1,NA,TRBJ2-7,TGTGCCAGCAGTGATTCGGGGTACGAGCAGTACTTC,CASSDSGYEQYF
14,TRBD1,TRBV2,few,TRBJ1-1,TGTGCCAGCAGTGAGCGACAGGGGAGCACTGAAGCTTTCTTT,CASSERQGSTEAFF
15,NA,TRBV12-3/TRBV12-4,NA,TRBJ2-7,TGTGCCAGCAGCGCACGACACTCGAGCTCCTACGAGCAGTACTTC,CASSARHSSSYEQYF
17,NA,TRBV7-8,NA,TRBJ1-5,TGTGCCAGCAGCTTAGTTTCGGGACATAATAGCAATCAGCCCCAGCATTTT,CASSLVSGHNSNQPQHF
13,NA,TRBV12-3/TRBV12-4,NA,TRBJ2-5,TGTGCCAGCAGTTTAGTGCAGGGAGAGACCCAGTACTTC,CASSLVQGETQYF
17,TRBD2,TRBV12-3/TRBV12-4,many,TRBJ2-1,TGTGCCAGCAGTTTATGGGGACTAGCGGGAAGTTACAATGAGCAGTTCTTC,CASSLWGLAGSYNEQFF
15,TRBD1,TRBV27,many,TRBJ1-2,TGTGCCAGTAAATCTCAGGGGGTGAGCAACTATGGCTACACCTTC,CASKSQGVSNYGYTF
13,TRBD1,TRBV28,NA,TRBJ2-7,TGTGCCAGCAGTTTTATTCGACAGGGCTCCCCGTACTTC,CASSFIRQGSPYF
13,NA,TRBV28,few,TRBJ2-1,TGTGCCAGCAGTTTATCGCGGAACAATGAGCAGTTCTTC,CASSLSRNNEQFF
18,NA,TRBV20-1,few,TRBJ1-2,TGCAGTGCTAGCAATCCAGGGGCGGTCGGGAGTTGGGCCCTGGGCTACACCTTC,CSASNPGAVGSWALGYTF
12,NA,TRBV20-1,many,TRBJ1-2,TGCAGGGGGGGGCAGGGAAGAGGCGGCTACACCTTC,CRGGQGRGGYTF
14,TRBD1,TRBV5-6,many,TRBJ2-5,TGTGCCAGCAGCTGGGGGACAGCCCAAGAGACCCAGTACTTC,CASSWGTAQETQYF
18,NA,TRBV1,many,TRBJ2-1,TGCACCAGCAGCCGCTTAGCGGGAGGCTCTCTCTCCTACAATGAGCAGTTCTTC,CTSSRLAGGSLSYNEQFF
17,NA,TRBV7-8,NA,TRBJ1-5,TGTGCCAGCAGCTTAAAAGGGACACCGTATAGCAATCAGCCCCAGCATTTT,CASSLKGTPYSNQPQHF
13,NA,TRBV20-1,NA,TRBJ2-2,TGCAGTGCGACCGGGACGAACACCGGGGAGCTGTTTTTT,CSATGTNTGELFF
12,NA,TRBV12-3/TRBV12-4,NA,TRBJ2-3,TGTGCCAGCAGTTGGTCTAGGGGAACGCAGTATTTT,CASSWSRGTQYF
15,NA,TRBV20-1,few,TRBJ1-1,TGCAGTGCTAGAGATCCAGGGACCCTGAACACTGAAGCTTTCTTT,CSARDPGTLNTEAFF
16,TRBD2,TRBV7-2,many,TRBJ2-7,TGTGCCAGCAGCCCCCGAGGAGGGAGGGTTGACTACGAGCAGTACTTC,CASSPRGGRVDYEQYF
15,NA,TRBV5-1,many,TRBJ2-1,TGCGCCAGCAGCTTGGCCCCTGGCTCCTACAATGAGCAGTTCTTC,CASSLAPGSYNEQFF
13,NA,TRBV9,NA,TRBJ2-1,TGTGCCAGCAGCGCTCGCAGGGGAACTGAGCAGTTCTTC,CASSARRGTEQFF